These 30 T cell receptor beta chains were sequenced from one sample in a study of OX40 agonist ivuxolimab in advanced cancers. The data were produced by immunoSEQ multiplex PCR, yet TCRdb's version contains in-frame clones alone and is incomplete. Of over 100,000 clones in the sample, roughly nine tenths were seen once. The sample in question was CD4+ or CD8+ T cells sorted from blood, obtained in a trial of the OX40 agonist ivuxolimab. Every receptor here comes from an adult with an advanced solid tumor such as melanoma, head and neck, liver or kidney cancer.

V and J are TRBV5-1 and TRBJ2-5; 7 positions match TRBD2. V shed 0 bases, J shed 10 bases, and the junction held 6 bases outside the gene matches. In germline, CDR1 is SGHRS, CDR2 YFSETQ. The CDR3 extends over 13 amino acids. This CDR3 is CASSLEAAGIQYF. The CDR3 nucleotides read TGCGCCAGCAGCTTGGAGGCAGCGGGGATCCAGTACTTC.

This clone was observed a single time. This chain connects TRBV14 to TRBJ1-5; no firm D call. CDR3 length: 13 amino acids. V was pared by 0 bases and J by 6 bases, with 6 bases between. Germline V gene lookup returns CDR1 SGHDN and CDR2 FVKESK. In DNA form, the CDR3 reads TGTGCCAGCAGCCAAGATCACGGTCAGCCCCAGCATTTT. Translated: CASSQDHGQPQHF. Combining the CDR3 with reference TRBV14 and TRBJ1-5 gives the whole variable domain EAGVTQFPSHSVIEKGQTVTLRCDPISGHDNLYWYRRVMGKEIKFLLHFVKESKQDESGMPNNRFLAERTGGTYSTLKVQPAELEDSGVYFCASSQDHGQPQHFGDGTRLSIL.

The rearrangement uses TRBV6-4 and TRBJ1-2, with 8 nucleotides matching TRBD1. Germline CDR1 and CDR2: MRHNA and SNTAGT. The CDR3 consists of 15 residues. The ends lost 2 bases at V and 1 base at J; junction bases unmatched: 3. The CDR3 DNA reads TGTGCCAGCAGTGACACCGACAGGGGTAACTATGGCTACACCTTC. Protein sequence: CASSDTDRGNYGYTF.

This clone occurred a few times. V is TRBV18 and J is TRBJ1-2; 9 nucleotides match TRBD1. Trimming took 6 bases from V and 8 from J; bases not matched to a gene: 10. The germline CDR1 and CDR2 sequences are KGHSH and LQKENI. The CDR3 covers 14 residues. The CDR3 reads CASSPARDRVGYTF. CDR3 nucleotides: TGTGCCAGCTCTCCTGCTAGGGACAGGGTCGGCTACACCTTC.

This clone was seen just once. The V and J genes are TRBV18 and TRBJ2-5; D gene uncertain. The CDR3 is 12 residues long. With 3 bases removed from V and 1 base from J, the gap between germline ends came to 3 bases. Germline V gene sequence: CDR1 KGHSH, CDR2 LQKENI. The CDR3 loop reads CASSPPQETQYF. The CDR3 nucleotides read TGTGCCAGCTCACCCCCCCAAGAGACCCAGTACTTC. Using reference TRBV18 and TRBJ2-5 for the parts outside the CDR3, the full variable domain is NAGVMQNPRHLVRRRGQEARLRCSPMKGHSHVYWYRQLPEEGLKFMVYLQKENIIDESGMPKERFSAEFPKEGPSILRIQQVVRGDSAAYFCASSPPQETQYFGPGTRLLVL.

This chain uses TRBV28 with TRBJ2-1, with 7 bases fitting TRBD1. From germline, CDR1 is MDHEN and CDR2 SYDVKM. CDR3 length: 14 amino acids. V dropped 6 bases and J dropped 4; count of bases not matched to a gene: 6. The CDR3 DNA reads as TGTGCCAGCAGCTCCGGGACAGAGTACAATGAGCAGTTCTTC. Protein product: CASSSGTEYNEQFF. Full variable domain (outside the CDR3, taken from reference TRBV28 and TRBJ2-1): DVKVTQSSRYLVKRTGEKVFLECVQDMDHENMFWYRQDPGLGLRLIYFSYDVKMKEKGDIPEGYSVSREKKERFSLILESASTNQTSMYLCASSSGTEYNEQFFGPGTRLTVL.

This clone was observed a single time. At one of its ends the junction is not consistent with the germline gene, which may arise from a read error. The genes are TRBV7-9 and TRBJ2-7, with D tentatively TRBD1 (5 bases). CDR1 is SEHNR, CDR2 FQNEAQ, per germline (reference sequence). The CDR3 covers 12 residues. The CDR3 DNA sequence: TGTGCCAGCAGCTCGGACATACCGGCGGTCTTCTTC. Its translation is CASSSDIPAVFF.

CDR3 amino acids: CATSTERGSNEQFF. CDR3 nucleotide sequence: TGTGCCACCAGCACGGAACGGGGGAGTAATGAGCAGTTCTTC. The chain combines TRBV15 with TRBJ2-1; a weak D match, TRBD2 (6 bases). Trimming removed 4 bases from V and 7 bases from J, with 14 bases in between. Germline assignment: CDR1 LNHNV and CDR2 YYDKDF (reference sequence). The length of the CDR3 is 14 residues.

CDR3 nucleotide sequence: TGTGCCAGCACCCCTCTAACGGGGGGGGTAATGAACACTGAAGCTTTCTTT. It specifies CASTPLTGGVMNTEAFF. V and J are TRBV11-2 and TRBJ1-1; maybe TRBD1 (5 bases). Germline V lookup: CDR1 SGHAT, CDR2 FQNNGV. The germline V and J ends were trimmed by 7 bases and 0 bases, with 21 bases remaining between them. The CDR3 is 17 residues long. The entire variable domain, with the rest obtained from reference TRBV11-2 and TRBJ1-1, is as follows: EAGVAQSPRYKIIEKRQSVAFWCNPISGHATLYWYQQILGQGPKLLIQFQNNGVVDDSQLPKDRFSAERLKGVDSTLKIQPAKLEDSAVYLCASTPLTGGVMNTEAFFGQGTRLTVV.

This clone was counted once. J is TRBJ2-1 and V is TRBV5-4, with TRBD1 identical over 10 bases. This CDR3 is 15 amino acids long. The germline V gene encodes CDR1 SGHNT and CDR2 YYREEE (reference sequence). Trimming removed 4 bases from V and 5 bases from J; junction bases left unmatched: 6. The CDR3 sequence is CASSRGQGWNNEQFF. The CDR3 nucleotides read TGTGCCAGCAGCAGGGGACAGGGGTGGAACAATGAGCAGTTCTTC.

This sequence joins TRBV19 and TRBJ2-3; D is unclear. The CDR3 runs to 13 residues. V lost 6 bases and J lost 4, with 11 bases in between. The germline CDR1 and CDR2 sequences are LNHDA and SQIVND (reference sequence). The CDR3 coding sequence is TGTGCCAGTAGGCGAGAGGATTCAGATACGCAGTATTTT. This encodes CASRREDSDTQYF.

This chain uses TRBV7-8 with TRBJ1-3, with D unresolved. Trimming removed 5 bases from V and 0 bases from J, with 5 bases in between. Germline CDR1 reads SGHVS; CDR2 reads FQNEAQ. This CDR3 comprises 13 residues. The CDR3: CASSPSSGNTIYF. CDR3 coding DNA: TGTGCCAGCAGCCCGAGCTCTGGAAACACCATATATTTT.

CDR3 DNA: TGTGCCAGCAGCCTCGAAGGTTCGGCTTTCTTT. This sequence encodes CASSLEGSAFF. V gene TRBV7-9 combines with J gene TRBJ1-1; no definite D call. Trimming left V 5 bases short and J 11 bases short, with 12 bases between. This CDR3 is built from 11 residues. Germline lookup yields CDR1 SEHNR and CDR2 FQNEAQ (reference sequence).

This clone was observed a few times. The CDR3 DNA is TGTGCCAGCAGCCAATCACAGGGGAGCAATCAGCCCCAGCATTTT. Translated: CASSQSQGSNQPQHF. This chain joins TRBV16 and TRBJ1-5; TRBD1 aligns across 7 bases. The V and J ends lost 0 bases and 1 base, in that order; junction bases with no gene match: 0. Germline CDR1 is KGHSY and CDR2 is FQNENV. The CDR3 runs 15 residues.

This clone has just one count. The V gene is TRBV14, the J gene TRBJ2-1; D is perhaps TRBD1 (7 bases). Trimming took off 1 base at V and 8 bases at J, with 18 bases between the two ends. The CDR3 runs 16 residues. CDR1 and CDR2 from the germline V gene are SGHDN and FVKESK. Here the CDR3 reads CASSQVPRQGGDEQFF. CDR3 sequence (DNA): TGTGCCAGCAGCCAAGTCCCGAGACAGGGCGGGGATGAGCAGTTCTTC.

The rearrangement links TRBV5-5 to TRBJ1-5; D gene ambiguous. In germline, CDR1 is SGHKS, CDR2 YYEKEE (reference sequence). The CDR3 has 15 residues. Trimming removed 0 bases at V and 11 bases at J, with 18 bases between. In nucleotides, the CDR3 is TGTGCCAGCAGCTTGGACATCCCCGTAAGTTTGTCCCAGCATTTT. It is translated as CASSLDIPVSLSQHF.

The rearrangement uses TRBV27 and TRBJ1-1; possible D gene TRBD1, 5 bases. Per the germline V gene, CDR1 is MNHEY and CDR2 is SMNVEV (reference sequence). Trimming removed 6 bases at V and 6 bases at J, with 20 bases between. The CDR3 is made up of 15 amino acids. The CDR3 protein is CASSSSGAGGAEAFF. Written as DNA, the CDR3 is TGTGCCAGCAGCTCTAGTGGGGCGGGGGGGGCTGAAGCTTTCTTT.

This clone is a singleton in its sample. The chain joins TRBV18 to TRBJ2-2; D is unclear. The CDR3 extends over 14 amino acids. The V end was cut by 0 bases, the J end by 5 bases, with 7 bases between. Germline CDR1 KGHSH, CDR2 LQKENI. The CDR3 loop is CASSPPSGTGELFF. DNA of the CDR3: TGTGCCAGCTCACCACCGTCAGGTACCGGGGAGCTGTTTTTT.

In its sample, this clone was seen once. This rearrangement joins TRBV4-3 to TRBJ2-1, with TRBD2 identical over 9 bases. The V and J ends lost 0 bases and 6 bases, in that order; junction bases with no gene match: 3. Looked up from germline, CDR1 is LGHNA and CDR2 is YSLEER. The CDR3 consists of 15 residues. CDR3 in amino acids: CASSQEVSGGNEQFF. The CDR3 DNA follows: TGCGCCAGCAGCCAAGAAGTTAGCGGGGGCAATGAGCAGTTCTTC.

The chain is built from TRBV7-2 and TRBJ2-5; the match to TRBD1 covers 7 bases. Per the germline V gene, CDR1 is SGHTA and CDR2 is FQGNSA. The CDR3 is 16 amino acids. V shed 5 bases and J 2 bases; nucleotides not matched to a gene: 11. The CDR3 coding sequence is TGTGCCAGCAGCGACAATACAGGGGTACTACAAGAGACCCAGTACTTC. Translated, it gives CASSDNTGVLQETQYF.

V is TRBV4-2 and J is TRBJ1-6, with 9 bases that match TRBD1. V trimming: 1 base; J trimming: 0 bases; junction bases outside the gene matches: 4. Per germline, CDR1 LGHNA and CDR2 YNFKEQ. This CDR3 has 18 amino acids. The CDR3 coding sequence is TGTGCCAGCAGCCAAGCGGGGACAGGGAGCTCCTATAATTCACCCCTCCACTTT. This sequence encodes CASSQAGTGSSYNSPLHF.

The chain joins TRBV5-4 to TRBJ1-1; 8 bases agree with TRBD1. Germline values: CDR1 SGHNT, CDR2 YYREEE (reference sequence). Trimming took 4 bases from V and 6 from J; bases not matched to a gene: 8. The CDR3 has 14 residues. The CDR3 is CASSIRGQYPEAFF. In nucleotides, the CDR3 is TGTGCCAGCAGCATCAGGGGGCAGTATCCTGAAGCTTTCTTT.

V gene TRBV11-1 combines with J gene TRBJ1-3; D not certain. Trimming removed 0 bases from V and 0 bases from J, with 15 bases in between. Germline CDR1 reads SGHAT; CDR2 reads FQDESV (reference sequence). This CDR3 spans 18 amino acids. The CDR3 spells CASSLARFGPTSGNTIYF. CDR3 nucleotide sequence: TGTGCCAGCAGCTTAGCTCGGTTTGGACCCACCTCTGGAAACACCATATATTTT.

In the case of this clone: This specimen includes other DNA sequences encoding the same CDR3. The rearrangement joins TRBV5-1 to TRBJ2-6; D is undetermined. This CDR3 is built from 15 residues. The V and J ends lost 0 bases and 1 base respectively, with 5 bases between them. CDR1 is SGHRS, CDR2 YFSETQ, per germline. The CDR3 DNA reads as TGCGCCAGCAGCTTGGAGGGATCTGGGGCCAACGTCCTGACTTTC. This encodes CASSLEGSGANVLTF.

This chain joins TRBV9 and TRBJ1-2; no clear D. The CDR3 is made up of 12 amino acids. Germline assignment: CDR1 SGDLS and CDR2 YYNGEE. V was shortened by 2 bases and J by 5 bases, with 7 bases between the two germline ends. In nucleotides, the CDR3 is TGTGCCAGCAGCGTCGCCGGTTATGGCTACACCTTC. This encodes CASSVAGYGYTF.

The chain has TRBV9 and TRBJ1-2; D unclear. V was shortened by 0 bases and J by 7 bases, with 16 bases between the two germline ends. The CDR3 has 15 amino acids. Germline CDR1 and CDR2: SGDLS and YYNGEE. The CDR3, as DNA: TGTGCCAGCAGCGTAGTCCCGTTGACTGGAAGTGGCTACACCTTC. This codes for CASSVVPLTGSGYTF. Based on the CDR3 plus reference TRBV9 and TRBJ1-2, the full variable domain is DSGVTQTPKHLITATGQRVTLRCSPRSGDLSVYWYQQSLDQGLQFLIQYYNGEERAKGNILERFSAQQFPDLHSELNLSSLELGDSALYFCASSVVPLTGSGYTFGSGTRLTVV.

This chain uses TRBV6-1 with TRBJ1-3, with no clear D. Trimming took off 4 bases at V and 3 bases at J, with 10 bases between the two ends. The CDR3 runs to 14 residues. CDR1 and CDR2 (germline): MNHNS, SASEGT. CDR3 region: CASSAKGLGNTIYF. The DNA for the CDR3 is TGTGCCAGCAGTGCGAAAGGCCTTGGAAACACCATATATTTT.

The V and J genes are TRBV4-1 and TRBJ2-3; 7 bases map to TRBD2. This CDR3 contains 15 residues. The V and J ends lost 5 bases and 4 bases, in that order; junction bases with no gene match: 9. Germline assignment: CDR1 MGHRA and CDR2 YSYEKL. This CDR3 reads CASSSQRGSPDTQYF. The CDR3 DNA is TGCGCCAGCAGCTCCCAGCGGGGAAGCCCAGATACGCAGTATTTT.

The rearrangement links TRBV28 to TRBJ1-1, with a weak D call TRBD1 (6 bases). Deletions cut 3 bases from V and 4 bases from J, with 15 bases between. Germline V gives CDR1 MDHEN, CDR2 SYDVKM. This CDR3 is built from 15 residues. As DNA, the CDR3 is TGTGCCAGCAGTTTGTCACAGGGAATGGGCACTGAAGCTTTCTTT. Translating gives CASSLSQGMGTEAFF.

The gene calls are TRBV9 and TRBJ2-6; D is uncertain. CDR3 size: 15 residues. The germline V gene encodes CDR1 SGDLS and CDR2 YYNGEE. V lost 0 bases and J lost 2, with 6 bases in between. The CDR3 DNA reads TGTGCCAGCAGCGTAGACCCGACTGGGGCCAACGTCCTGACTTTC. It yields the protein CASSVDPTGANVLTF.